This T cell receptor (beta chain) was captured in a study of blood T cell repertoires in COVID-19. Whole-study context: From the United States, Italy and Spain came samples of acute and convalescent COVID-19. The analysed material was cDNA or gDNA that came from T cells, B-cell-depleted T cells, or PBMCs.

Methods used by the authors: Reference gene primer amplification gave nucleated cell count estimates. Clones were sequenced by immunoSEQ multiplex PCR, and TCRdb holds only the in-frame ones, with some missing. V, J and clone size were drawn from that table, and D and trimming were deduced from the DNA. The sample records 55,000 to 60,000 clones, about three quarters being singletons. The specimen sequenced was peripheral blood. This receptor was taken from a man in his fifties or sixties with active or convalescent COVID-19.

The CDR3 sequence is CASSPGTGNEAFF. As DNA, the CDR3 is TGTGCCAGCTCACCAGGGACAGGCAATGAAGCTTTCTTT. The rearrangement uses TRBV18 and TRBJ1-1; 8 nucleotides agree with TRBD1. The V gene's germline CDR1 is KGHSH and CDR2 LQKENI. CDR3 length equals 13 residues. V was pared by 2 bases and J by 7 bases, with 3 bases of the junction left unmatched.